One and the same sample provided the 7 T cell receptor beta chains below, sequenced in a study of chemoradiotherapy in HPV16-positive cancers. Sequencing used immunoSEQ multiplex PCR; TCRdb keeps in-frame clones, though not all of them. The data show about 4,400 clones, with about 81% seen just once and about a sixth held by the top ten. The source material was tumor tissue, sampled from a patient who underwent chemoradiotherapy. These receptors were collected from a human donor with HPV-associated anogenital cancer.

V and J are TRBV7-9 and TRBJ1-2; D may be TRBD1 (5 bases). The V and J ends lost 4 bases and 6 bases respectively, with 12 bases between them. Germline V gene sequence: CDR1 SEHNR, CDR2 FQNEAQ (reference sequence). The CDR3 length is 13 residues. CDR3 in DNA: TGTGCCAGCAGCTCGGCGGGGCCCAATGGCTACACCTTC. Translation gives CASSSAGPNGYTF.

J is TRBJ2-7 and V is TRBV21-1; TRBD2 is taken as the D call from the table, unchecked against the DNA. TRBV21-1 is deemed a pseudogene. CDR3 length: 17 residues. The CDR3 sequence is CASSPPKEPQSSYEQYF. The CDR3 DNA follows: TGTGCCAGCAGCCCTCCTAAGGAGCCCCAGAGCTCCTACGAGCAGTACTTC.

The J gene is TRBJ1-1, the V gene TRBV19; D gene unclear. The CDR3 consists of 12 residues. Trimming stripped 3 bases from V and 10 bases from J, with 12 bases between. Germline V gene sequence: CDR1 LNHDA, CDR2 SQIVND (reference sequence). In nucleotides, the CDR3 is TGTGCCAGTAGTATCAACCCTGTTACAGCTTTCTTT. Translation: CASSINPVTAFF. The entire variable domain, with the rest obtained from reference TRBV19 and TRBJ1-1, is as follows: DGGITQSPKYLFRKEGQNVTLSCEQNLNHDAMYWYRQDPGQGLRLIYYSQIVNDFQKGDIAEGYSVSREKKESFPLTVTSAQKNPTAFYLCASSINPVTAFFGQGTRLTVV.

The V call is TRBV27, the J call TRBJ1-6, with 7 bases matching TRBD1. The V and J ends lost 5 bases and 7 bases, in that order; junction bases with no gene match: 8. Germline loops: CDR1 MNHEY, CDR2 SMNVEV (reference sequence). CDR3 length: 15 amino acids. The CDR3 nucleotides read TGTGCCAGCAGTCCCGACAGGGCACGAAATTCACCCCTCCACTTT. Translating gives CASSPDRARNSPLHF.

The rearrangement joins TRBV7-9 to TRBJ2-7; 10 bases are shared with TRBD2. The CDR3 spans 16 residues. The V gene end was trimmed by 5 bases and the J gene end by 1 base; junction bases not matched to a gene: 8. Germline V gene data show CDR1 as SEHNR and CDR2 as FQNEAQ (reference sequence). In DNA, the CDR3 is TGTGCCAGCAGCGGAGCGGGAGGGAGGGGGTCCTACGAGCAGTACTTC. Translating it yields CASSGAGGRGSYEQYF.

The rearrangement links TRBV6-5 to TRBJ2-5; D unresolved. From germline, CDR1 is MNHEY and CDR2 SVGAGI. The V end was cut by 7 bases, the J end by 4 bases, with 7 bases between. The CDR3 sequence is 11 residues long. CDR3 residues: CASTLGETQYF. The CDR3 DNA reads TGTGCCAGCACCTTGGGAGAGACCCAGTACTTC.

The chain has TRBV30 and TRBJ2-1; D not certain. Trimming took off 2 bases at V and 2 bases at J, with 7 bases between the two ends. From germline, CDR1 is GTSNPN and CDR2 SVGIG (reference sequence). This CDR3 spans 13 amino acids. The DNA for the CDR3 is TGTGCCTGGAGTTTCCAAACCTACAATGAGCAGTTCTTC. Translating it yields CAWSFQTYNEQFF.